The present entry profiles one T cell receptor beta chain with its context. The sample is drawn from a study of patients and donors after allogeneic stem cell transplantation. Trimming took off 5 bases at V and 0 bases at J, with 10 bases between the two ends. CDR1 SGHTA and CDR2 FQGNSA come from the germline V gene. This CDR3 is 15 amino acids long. From the RT-PCR reads, TCRdb called clonotypes with MiXCR, one entry per CDR3 protein. Of approximately 250,000 distinct CDR3 sequences listed, roughly 15% are singletons. V gene TRBV7-2 combines with J gene TRBJ1-4; D gene unclear. The source material was blood, either unsorted or a sorted T cell fraction (not recorded which). The source is a human donor who was either an allogeneic HSCT recipient or a stem cell or donor lymphocyte infusion donor (not recorded which). It is not recorded whose cells these are; they may come from a transplant donor. The CDR3 protein is CASSPGETTNEKLFF. CDR3 nucleotides: TGTGCCAGCAGCCCAGGTGAAACAACTAATGAAAAACTGTTTTTT.